This T cell receptor beta chain derives from a study of T cells in pancreatic ductal adenocarcinoma. Broader study findings: Comparisons of tumor and blood clonality may show falsely lower tumor diversity. No significant tumor-blood clonality difference; means were about 0.1 and 0.065. The resected pancreatic cancer cohort was biased toward the minority with early-stage disease. Tumor samples had fewer productive templates and about 8-fold fewer unique clonotypes than blood.

Of note for this clone: Its antigen is undetermined.

The germline V gene has CDR1 WSHSY and CDR2 SAAADI. The CDR3 length is 13 residues. Trimming cost V 3 bases and J 12 bases, with 15 bases left between them. Here immunoSEQ multiplex PCR was the method, and the copy in TCRdb shows in-frame clones only, minus some. The data show over 90,000 clones, with nearly 95% seen just once and under 3.5% held by the top ten. Surgery without prior neoadjuvant therapy was the treatment of the selected pancreatic ductal adenocarcinoma patients. The V call is TRBV10-2, the J call TRBJ2-1; possibly TRBD2 for D (6 bases). The TCR was taken from a human donor with pancreatic ductal adenocarcinoma. The sample comprised PBMCs. The DNA of the CDR3 is TGCGCCAGCAGTGACCCGACTAGTACTGGGCAGTTCTTC. It is translated as CASSDPTSTGQFF.